This T cell receptor (beta chain) was captured by sequencing in a study of human T cells and chemical hapten exposure. Study as a whole: Per-sample variation in TCR yield stemmed mainly from small pooled library volume differences.

There are a few counts of this clonotype. TCRdb re-called the RACE reads through MiXCR, storing one row per CDR3 protein. The repertoire holds roughly 380,000 distinct CDR3 sequences, approximately 5.1% seen once, with roughly 2.6% in the top ten. Specified time point: pre-sensitization, week 0. The treatment was: therapeutic diphenylcyclopropenone sensitization with weekly scalp DPC. From germline, CDR1 is SQVTM and CDR2 ANQGSEA. The CDR3 runs to 12 residues. V dropped 2 bases and J dropped 6 bases, with 10 bases sitting between them. The gene calls are TRBV29-1 and TRBJ1-2; maybe TRBD1 (5 bases). This receptor was obtained from a woman between 50 and 59 years old with alopecia areata. Some clones in this sample may be carry-over from other donors' samples. The sequencing here drew on whole blood, taken in connection with sensitization to the hapten diphenylcyclopropenone (DPC). The CDR3 loop reads CSVESKGDGYTF. DNA for the CDR3: TGCAGCGTTGAAAGTAAAGGGGATGGCTACACCTTC.